This record looks at one TCR beta chain sequence and its context. Its antigen target is currently unknown. No base-level quality is on record; no much larger clone is a single base apart. The data stem from a study of vaccination effects on CD4 cells after COVID-19 (dated by TCRdb to between 2022 and 2023). A note on the overall study: Each participant received two doses of an mRNA SARS-CoV-2 vaccine, either BNT162b2 or mRNA-1273. In a couple of convalescent patients, pre-vaccine samples were collected 16 days and one week ahead of the first dose, 142 and 148 days after COVID-19 diagnosis. A total of 10 COVID-19 convalescent patients and a few SARS-CoV-2-naive healthy vaccine recipients were included in the full study. The Oncomine TCR Beta short-read assay on an Illumina iSeq 100 was used to sequence cultures from other donors in the study. SARS-CoV-2 spike-specific CD4+ TCR repertoires were compared before and after mRNA vaccination in COVID-19 convalescent patients and in infection-naive vaccine recipients. General findings and caveats noted by the study authors: In convalescent patients, the post-vaccine spike-reactive repertoire was composed mainly of new vaccine-induced clones that were largely distinct from infection-induced clones. Only a small number of convalescent patients were included, and no early post-infection timepoints were available, which limited the study. At late post-vaccination timepoints, both infection-induced and vaccine-induced clones showed marked clonal contraction, consistent with waning T cell responses.

The ViraFEST assay stimulated PBMC with viral peptide pools and then used TCR sequencing to identify antigen-specific CD4+ T cell clonotypes by expansion. After around ten days of culture, CD4+ T cells were isolated with the EasySep CD4+ T cell isolation kit. Convalescent patients had PCR-confirmed SARS-CoV-2 infection between March and December 2020, before Alpha, Beta and Delta variants emerged in the United States. About 2.2 million PBMC per well were cultured in IMDM with 5% human AB serum, 10 IU/ml IL-2 and gentamicin, plus 10 ug/ml peptides. For the negative control culture condition, an HIV-1 Nef peptide pool was used. Half of the culture medium was replaced with fresh IL-2-containing medium on days 3 and 7. Each peptide stimulation condition was cultured in triplicate wells unless otherwise noted. PBMC were separated from whole blood using Ficoll-Paque Plus gradient centrifugation and were then either cryopreserved at -140C or used fresh. The QIAamp micro DNA kit was used to extract genomic DNA from the cultured CD4+ T cells.

From the cysteine through the phenylalanine, the CDR3 covers 13 amino acids. The only DNA kept is the CDR3, 39 bases in frame from the first base. V loses 5 bases of germline sequence and J loses 0 bases, and the interval between the two ends is 7 bases. Receptor amplification or capture employed the immunoSEQ multiplex PCR assay. DNA from the cultured, isolated CD4+ T cells was subjected to TCR beta CDR3 sequencing. On the study's bioinformatics: Non-productive TCR sequences were discarded, and reads were trimmed to the CDR3 region, with only CDR3s of 7 or more amino acids retained. Antigen-specific clonotypes were identified using the MANAFEST web app by comparison of expansion in peptide wells against reference cultures. Positive clones required FDR<0.05 expansion versus reference and all other wells, odds ratio above 5, and frequency above 0.1% in two replicate wells. Clonotypes significantly expanded in SARS-CoV-2 spike wells and in at least one common cold coronavirus spike condition were defined as cross-reactive. Using the stringdist R package, CDR3 similarity was measured by Levenshtein distance, and unrooted trees were constructed with ape in R 3.6.1. This is the immuneACCESS table as TCRdb keeps it, with only in-frame sequences that have V and J called. A part of the clones is gone; compared with another copy, unresolved V genes explain less than half, and the rest is unexplained. That table is the source of V, J and clone size, and D and trimming were worked out from the DNA. This sample is represented by 63,000 or so clones; 65% to 85% of them were singletons. The ten largest clones capture around 4.6% of the sample.

The sequence derives from a human donor who had a prior SARS-CoV-2 infection. Specimen: CD4+ T cells from PBMCs cultured with HIV peptides, collected before COVID-19 vaccination. The cell subset or site label, read with the paper, signifies: HIV-1 Nef peptide pool negative control/reference culture. Recombination linked TRBV12-3 or TRBV12-4 to TRBJ2-5, with the D gene call left open. DNA sequence: TGTGCCAGCAGTAACAGCTACCAAGAGACCCAGTACTTC. This gives the protein CASSNSYQETQYF.